This TCR beta chain was recorded in a study of metastatic and nonmetastatic thyroid tumors. Sample share makes this clone medium-sized. All patients reached thyroid surgery having received no treatment beforehand. The ends lost 4 bases at V and 5 bases at J; junction bases unmatched: 3. The CDR3 runs 13 residues. TCRdb re-analyzed the PCR reads using MiXCR. The table records roughly 46,000 clones, 24% of them present only once. Specimen: blood. This receptor was taken from a male donor with papillary thyroid cancer or a benign thyroid nodule (not recorded which). Some clones in this sample may be carry-over from other donors' samples. V is TRBV12-3 or TRBV12-4 and J is TRBJ2-5; 8 bases fit TRBD1. CDR3 sequence: CASSWTGRETQYF. As DNA, the CDR3 is TGTGCCAGCAGTTGGACAGGGCGGGAGACCCAGTACTTC.